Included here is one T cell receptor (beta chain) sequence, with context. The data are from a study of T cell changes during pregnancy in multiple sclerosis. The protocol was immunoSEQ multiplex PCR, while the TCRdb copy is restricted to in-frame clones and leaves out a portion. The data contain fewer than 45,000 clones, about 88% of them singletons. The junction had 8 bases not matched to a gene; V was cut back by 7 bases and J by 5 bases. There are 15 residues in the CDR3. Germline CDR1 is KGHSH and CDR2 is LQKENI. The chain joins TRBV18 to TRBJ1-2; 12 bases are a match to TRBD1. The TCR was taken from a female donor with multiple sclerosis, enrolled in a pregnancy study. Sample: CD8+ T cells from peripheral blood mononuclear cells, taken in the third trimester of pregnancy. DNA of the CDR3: TGTGCCAGCTTACCGGGACAGGGGGCTCGGTATGGCTACACCTTC. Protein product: CASLPGQGARYGYTF.